This record covers a single T cell receptor beta chain. This sample is drawn from a study of OX40 agonist ivuxolimab in advanced cancers. On the study more broadly: The diagnoses of dose-escalation patients were hepatocellular carcinoma, melanoma, renal cell or head and neck cancer.

Trimming shortened V by 1 base and J by 2 bases, and 9 bases separated the two germline ends. The germline CDR1 and CDR2 sequences are SGHNT and YENEEA. The CDR3 spans 14 residues. Sequencing was performed with immunoSEQ multiplex PCR; in TCRdb, only in-frame clones are kept and a portion is missing. The sample holds fewer than 45,000 clones; around nine tenths are singletons and the top ten take approximately 0.51%. The input for sequencing was CD4+ or CD8+ T cells sorted from blood, taken in a trial of the OX40 agonist ivuxolimab. The sequence came from an adult with an advanced solid tumor such as melanoma, head and neck, liver or kidney cancer. V usage is TRBV11-3 and J usage is TRBJ2-7, with a possible D match to TRBD1 (5 bases). CDR3 nucleotide sequence: TGTGCCAGCAGCTTAGGCCAGGGCCCCTACGAGCAGTACTTC. It yields the protein CASSLGQGPYEQYF.